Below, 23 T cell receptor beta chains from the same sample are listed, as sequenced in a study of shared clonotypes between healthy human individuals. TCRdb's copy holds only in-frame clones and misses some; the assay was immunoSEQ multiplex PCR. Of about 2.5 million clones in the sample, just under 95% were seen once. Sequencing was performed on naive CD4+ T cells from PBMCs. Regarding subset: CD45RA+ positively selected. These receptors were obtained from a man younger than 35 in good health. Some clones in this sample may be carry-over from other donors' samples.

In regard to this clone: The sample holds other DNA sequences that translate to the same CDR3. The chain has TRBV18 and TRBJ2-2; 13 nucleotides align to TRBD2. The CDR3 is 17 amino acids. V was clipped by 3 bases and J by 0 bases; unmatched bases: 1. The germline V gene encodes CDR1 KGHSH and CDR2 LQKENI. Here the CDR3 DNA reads TGTGCCAGCTCACCCGGGACTAGCGGGACGAACACCGGGGAGCTGTTTTTT. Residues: CASSPGTSGTNTGELFF.

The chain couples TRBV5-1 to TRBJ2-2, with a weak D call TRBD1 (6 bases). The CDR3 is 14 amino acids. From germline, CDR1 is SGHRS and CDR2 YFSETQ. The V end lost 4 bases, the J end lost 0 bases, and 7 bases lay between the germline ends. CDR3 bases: TGCGCCAGCAGCCAGGGGCCGAACACCGGGGAGCTGTTTTTT. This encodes CASSQGPNTGELFF.

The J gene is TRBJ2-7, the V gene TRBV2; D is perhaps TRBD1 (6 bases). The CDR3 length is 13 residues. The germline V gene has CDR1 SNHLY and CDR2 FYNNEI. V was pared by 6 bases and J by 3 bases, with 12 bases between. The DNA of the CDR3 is TGTGCCAGCAGCCAGGGGTGGGACTACGAGCAGTACTTC. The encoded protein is CASSQGWDYEQYF.

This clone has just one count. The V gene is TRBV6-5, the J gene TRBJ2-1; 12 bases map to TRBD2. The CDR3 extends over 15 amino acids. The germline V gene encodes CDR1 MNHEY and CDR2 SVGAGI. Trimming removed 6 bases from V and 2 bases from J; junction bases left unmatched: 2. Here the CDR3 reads CASSTSGRPYNEQFF. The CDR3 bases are TGTGCCAGCAGCACTAGCGGGAGGCCCTACAATGAGCAGTTCTTC.

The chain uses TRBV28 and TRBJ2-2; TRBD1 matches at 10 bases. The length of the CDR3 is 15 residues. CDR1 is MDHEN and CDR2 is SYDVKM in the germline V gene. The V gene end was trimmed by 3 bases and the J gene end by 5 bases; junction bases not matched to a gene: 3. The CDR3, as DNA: TGTGCCAGCAGTTTTGGGACAGGGGTTACCGGGGAGCTGTTTTTT. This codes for CASSFGTGVTGELFF.

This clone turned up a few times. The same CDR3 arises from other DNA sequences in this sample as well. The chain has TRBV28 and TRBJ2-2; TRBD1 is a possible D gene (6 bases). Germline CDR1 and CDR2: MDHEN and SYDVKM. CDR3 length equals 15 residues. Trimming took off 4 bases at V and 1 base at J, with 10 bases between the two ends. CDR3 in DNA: TGTGCCAGCAGTTCCCCGGGACAGAACACCGGGGAGCTGTTTTTT. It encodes CASSSPGQNTGELFF.

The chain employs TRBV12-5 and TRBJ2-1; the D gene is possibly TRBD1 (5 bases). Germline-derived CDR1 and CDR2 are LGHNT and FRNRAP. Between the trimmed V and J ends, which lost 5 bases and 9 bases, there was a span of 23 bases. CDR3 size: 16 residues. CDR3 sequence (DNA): TGTGCTAGTGGTCCGTCCGGTCAGCCCACAAGGGGTGAGCAGTTCTTC. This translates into CASGPSGQPTRGEQFF.

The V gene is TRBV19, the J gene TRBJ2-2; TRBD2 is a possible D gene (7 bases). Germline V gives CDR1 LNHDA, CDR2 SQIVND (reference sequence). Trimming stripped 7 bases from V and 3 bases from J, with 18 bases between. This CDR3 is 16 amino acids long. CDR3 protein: CASTPLGGRDTGELFF. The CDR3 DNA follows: TGTGCCAGTACCCCGCTGGGGGGGCGGGACACCGGGGAGCTGTTTTTT.

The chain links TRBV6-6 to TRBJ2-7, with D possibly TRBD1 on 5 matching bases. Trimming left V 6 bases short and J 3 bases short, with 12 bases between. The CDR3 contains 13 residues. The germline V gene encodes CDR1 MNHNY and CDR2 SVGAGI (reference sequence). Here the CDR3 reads CASRAQGSYEQYF. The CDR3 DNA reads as TGTGCCAGCAGGGCTCAGGGCAGCTACGAGCAGTACTTC.

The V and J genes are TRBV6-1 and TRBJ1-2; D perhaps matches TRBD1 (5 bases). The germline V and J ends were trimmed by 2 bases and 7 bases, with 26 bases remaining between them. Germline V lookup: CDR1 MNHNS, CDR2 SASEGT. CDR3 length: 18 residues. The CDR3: CASSEMGTLSRPRAGYTF. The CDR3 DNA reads TGTGCCAGCAGTGAAATGGGGACCCTATCCCGACCACGGGCTGGCTACACCTTC.

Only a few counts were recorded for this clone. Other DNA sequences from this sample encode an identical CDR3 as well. CDR3 bases: TGTGCCAGCAGTTCCTACAATGAGCAGTTCTTC. Its protein product is CASSSYNEQFF. The chain recombines TRBV28 with TRBJ2-1; no clear D. The CDR3 has 11 residues. V gave up 4 bases and J gave up 2 bases, with 0 bases separating them. Germline V gene data show CDR1 as MDHEN and CDR2 as SYDVKM.

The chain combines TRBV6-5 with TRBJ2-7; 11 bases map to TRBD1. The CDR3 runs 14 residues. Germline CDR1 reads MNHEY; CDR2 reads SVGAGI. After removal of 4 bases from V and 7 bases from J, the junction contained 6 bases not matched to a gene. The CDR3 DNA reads TGTGCCAGCAGTTTGCGGACAGGGGGCTGGGAGCAGTACTTC. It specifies CASSLRTGGWEQYF.

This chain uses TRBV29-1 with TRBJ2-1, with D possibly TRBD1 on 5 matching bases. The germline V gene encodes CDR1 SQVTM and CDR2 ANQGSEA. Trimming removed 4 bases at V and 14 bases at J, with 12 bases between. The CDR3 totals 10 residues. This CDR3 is CSVADTLKFF. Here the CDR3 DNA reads TGCAGCGTTGCGGACACTTTGAAGTTCTTC.

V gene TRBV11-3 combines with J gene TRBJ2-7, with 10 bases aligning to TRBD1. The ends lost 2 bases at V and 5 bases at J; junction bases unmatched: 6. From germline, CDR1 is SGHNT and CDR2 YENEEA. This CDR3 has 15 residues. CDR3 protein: CASSLTTGGYDEQYF. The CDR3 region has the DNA TGTGCCAGCAGCTTAACGACAGGGGGCTACGACGAGCAGTACTTC.

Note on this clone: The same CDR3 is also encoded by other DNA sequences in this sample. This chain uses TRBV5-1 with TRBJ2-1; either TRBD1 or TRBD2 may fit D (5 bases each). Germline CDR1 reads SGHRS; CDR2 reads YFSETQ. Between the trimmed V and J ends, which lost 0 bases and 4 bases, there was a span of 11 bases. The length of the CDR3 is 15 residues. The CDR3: CASSLGGGSYNEQFF. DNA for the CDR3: TGCGCCAGCAGCTTGGGGGGCGGGTCGTACAATGAGCAGTTCTTC. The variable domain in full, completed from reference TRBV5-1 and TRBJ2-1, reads KAGVTQTPRYLIKTRGQQVTLSCSPISGHRSVSWYQQTPGQGLQFLFEYFSETQRNKGNFPGRFSGRQFSNSRSEMNVSTLELGDSALYLCASSLGGGSYNEQFFGPGTRLTVL.

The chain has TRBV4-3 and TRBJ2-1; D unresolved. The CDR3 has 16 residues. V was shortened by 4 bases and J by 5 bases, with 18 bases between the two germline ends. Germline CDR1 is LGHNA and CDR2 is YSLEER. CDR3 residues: CASSLNVPTNHNEQFF. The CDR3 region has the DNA TGCGCCAGCAGCCTAAATGTCCCTACAAATCACAATGAGCAGTTCTTC.

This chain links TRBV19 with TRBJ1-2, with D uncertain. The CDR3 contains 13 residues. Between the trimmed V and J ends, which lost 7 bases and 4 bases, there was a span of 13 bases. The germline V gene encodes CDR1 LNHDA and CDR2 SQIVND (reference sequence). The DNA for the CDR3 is TGTGCCAGTAACTCCGACCGATCCTATGGCTACACCTTC. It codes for CASNSDRSYGYTF.

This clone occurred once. The CDR3 DNA sequence: TGTGCCAGTCGGTCCTGGCACCTCAATCAGCCCCAGCATTTT. Translation gives CASRSWHLNQPQHF. This sequence joins TRBV19 and TRBJ1-5, with unresolved D. Germline V gene lookup returns CDR1 LNHDA and CDR2 SQIVND (reference sequence). This CDR3 is built from 14 residues. The V gene lost 8 bases and the J gene lost 3 bases, with 14 bases spanning the gap.

The CDR3 sequence is CASSTGSNYGYTF. In DNA form, the CDR3 reads TGTGCCAGCAGTACAGGTTCCAACTATGGCTACACCTTC. The chain employs TRBV28 and TRBJ1-2; D is possibly TRBD1 (5 bases). Trimming cost V 5 bases and J 2 bases, with 9 bases left between them. CDR1 and CDR2 (germline): MDHEN, SYDVKM. The CDR3 is made up of 13 amino acids.

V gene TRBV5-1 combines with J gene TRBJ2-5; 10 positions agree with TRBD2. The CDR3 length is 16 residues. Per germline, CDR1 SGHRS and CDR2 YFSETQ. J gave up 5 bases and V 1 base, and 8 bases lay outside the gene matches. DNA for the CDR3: TGCGCCAGCAGCTTGTTTTTAGCGGGAGGCGGGGAGACCCAGTACTTC. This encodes CASSLFLAGGGETQYF.

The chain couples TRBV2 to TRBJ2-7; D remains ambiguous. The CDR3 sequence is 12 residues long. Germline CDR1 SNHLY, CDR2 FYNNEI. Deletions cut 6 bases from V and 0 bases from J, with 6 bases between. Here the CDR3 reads CASSQASYEQYF. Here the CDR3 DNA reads TGTGCCAGCAGCCAGGCCTCCTACGAGCAGTACTTC.

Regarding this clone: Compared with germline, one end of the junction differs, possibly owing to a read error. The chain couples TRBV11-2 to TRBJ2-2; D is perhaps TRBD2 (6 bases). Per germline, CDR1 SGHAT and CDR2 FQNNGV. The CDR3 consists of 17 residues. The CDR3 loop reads CASSLDLIAANTGELFF. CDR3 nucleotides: TGTGCCAGCAGCTTAGATCTTATAGCGGCGAATACCGGGGAGCTGTTTTTT. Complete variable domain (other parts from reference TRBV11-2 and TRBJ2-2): EAGVAQSPRYKIIEKRQSVAFWCNPISGHATLYWYQQILGQGPKLLIQFQNNGVVDDSQLPKDRFSAERLKGVDSTLKIQPAKLEDSAVYLCASSLDLIAANTGELFFGEGSRLTVL.

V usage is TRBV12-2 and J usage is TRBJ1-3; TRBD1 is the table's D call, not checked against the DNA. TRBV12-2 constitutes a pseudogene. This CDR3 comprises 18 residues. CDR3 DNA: TGTGCAAGTCGCTTAGCTTCCAGGGTCCAATTGTTTGGAAACACCATATATTTT. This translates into CASRLASRVQLFGNTIYF.